The 6 T cell receptor beta chains below were found in one sample sequenced in a study of shared clonotypes between healthy human individuals. Assay: immunoSEQ multiplex PCR; the TCRdb copy retains only in-frame clones and omits some. The sample lists about 2.3 million clones, 80% to 95% occurring once. What was sequenced was naive CD4+ T cells from PBMCs. The sample's subset: CD45RA+ positively selected. The receptors originated from a young man in good health. Some clones in this sample may be carry-over from other donors' samples.

The V call is TRBV6-5, the J call TRBJ2-5, with a tentative D call TRBD1 (5 bases). Trimming removed 6 bases from V and 7 bases from J, with 12 bases in between. CDR3 length: 12 amino acids. Germline V gene lookup returns CDR1 MNHEY and CDR2 SVGAGI. CDR3 DNA: TGTGCCAGCAGACCCCCAAGGGGGACCCAGTACTTC. It is translated as CASRPPRGTQYF.

CDR3 in amino acids: CASSSELARVSNEQFF. The CDR3 nucleotides read TGTGCCAGCAGCTCCGAGCTAGCGAGAGTAAGTAATGAGCAGTTCTTC. The gene calls are TRBV7-2 and TRBJ2-1, with D perhaps matching TRBD2 (6 bases). CDR1 is SGHTA and CDR2 is FQGNSA in the germline V gene. This CDR3 spans 16 amino acids. Trimming removed 4 bases from V and 7 bases from J, with 20 bases in between.

The chain links TRBV4-1 to TRBJ1-3; D possibly corresponds to TRBD1 (5 bases). The CDR3 has 16 amino acids. Germline lookup yields CDR1 MGHRA and CDR2 YSYEKL. V shed 1 base and J shed 1 base, with 11 bases lying between them. The DNA of the CDR3 is TGCGCCAGCAGCCAAGGGGGCAGAGGATCTGGAAACACCATATATTTT. The encoded protein is CASSQGGRGSGNTIYF.

The chain couples TRBV7-9 to TRBJ1-4; D possibly corresponds to TRBD1 (6 bases). Deletions cut 4 bases from V and 8 bases from J, with 11 bases between. Per germline, CDR1 SEHNR and CDR2 FQNEAQ (reference sequence). This CDR3 has 13 amino acids. The CDR3 reads CASSWQGPEKLFF. CDR3 nucleotide sequence: TGTGCCAGCAGCTGGCAGGGGCCCGAAAAACTGTTTTTT.

The CDR3 sequence is CASSWEPAPFANTGELFF. CDR3 sequence (DNA): TGTGCCAGCAGCTGGGAGCCAGCGCCGTTCGCGAACACCGGGGAGCTGTTTTTT. V is TRBV7-8 and J is TRBJ2-2; D perhaps matches TRBD2 (5 bases). The CDR3 totals 18 residues. The V gene lost 4 bases and the J gene lost 0 bases, with 18 bases spanning the gap. CDR1 is SGHVS and CDR2 is FQNEAQ in the germline V gene.

This chain connects TRBV5-1 to TRBJ2-5; D gene uncertain. The CDR3 is 16 residues long. Germline loops: CDR1 SGHRS, CDR2 YFSETQ. Trimming took off 4 bases at V and 0 bases at J, with 16 bases between the two ends. The CDR3: CASSPGRTLYQETQYF. CDR3 sequence (DNA): TGCGCCAGCAGCCCTGGGCGCACCCTGTACCAAGAGACCCAGTACTTC.